These 20 T cell receptor beta chains share one sample of origin, sequenced in a study of T-cell memory formation after mild COVID-19. TCRdb used MiXCR to reprocess the 5' RACE reads, holding one entry per CDR3 protein. The sample lists 80,000 to 95,000 distinct CDR3 sequences, 20% to 25% occurring once. The sequenced material came from PBMCs or a T cell subset sorted from them (not recorded which). The receptors originated from a man aged 18 to 29 who had mild COVID-19 (a few samples of this study predate the infection). Cell type and time point are not known.

This chain joins TRBV5-1 and TRBJ2-1; 8 positions agree with TRBD1. Germline CDR1 is SGHRS and CDR2 is YFSETQ. This CDR3 has 16 residues. V was pared by 0 bases and J by 4 bases, with 6 bases of the junction left unmatched. CDR3 bases: TGCGCCAGCAGCTTGGTCGGCAGGGGGCGGTACAATGAGCAGTTCTTC. Encoded protein: CASSLVGRGRYNEQFF.

V is TRBV4-1 and J is TRBJ2-5, with TRBD2 matching over 7 bases. The CDR3 is 16 amino acids. Germline CDR1 is MGHRA and CDR2 is YSYEKL. With 3 bases clipped from V and 1 base from J, the junction kept 8 bases outside the gene matches. The chain's CDR3 is CASSQTSLAVQETQYF. The CDR3 coding sequence is TGCGCCAGCAGCCAGACTAGCCTGGCCGTCCAAGAGACCCAGTACTTC.

Here the CDR3 reads CASSSTSGGIYEQYF. CDR3 nucleotides: TGTGCCAGCAGCTCCACTAGCGGGGGGATATACGAGCAGTACTTC. The gene calls are TRBV5-4 and TRBJ2-7; 12 bases match TRBD2. With 3 bases clipped from V and 4 bases from J, the junction kept 5 bases outside the gene matches. The CDR3 loop spans 15 amino acids. Germline values: CDR1 SGHNT, CDR2 YYREEE (reference sequence). The whole variable domain, filled in from reference TRBV5-4 and TRBJ2-7, reads ETGVTQSPTHLIKTRGQQVTLRCSSQSGHNTVSWYQQALGQGPQFIFQYYREEENGRGNFPPRFSGLQFPNYSSELNVNALELDDSALYLCASSSTSGGIYEQYFGPGTRLTVT.

This clonotype was seen only a few times. The rearrangement joins TRBV5-1 to TRBJ2-2; 9 bases align to TRBD1. The V segment lost 0 bases and the J segment 7 bases; nucleotides outside the gene matches: 10. CDR1 is SGHRS, CDR2 YFSETQ, per germline. CDR3 length: 17 amino acids. CDR3 residues: CASSLARTGVRVGELFF. As DNA, the CDR3 is TGCGCCAGCAGCTTGGCCCGGACAGGGGTCCGGGTCGGGGAGCTGTTTTTT.

This clonotype was seen more than once but under ten times. The V gene is TRBV7-3, the J gene TRBJ2-2, with a possible D match to TRBD1 (6 bases). The V gene lost 5 bases and the J gene lost 10 bases, with 14 bases spanning the gap. This CDR3 has 13 amino acids. In germline, CDR1 is SGHTA, CDR2 FQGTGA. The CDR3 sequence is CASSTTGHQELFF. The CDR3, as DNA: TGTGCCAGCAGCACGACAGGCCATCAGGAGCTGTTTTTT.

There are a few counts of this clonotype. This chain uses TRBV9 with TRBJ1-1; D ambiguous. The CDR3 has 15 amino acids. Trimming stripped 1 base from V and 3 bases from J, with 13 bases between. In germline, CDR1 is SGDLS, CDR2 YYNGEE. The CDR3 coding sequence is TGTGCCAGCAGCGTATCGGGTACTAAACACACTGAAGCTTTCTTT. This sequence encodes CASSVSGTKHTEAFF.

The chain couples TRBV6-5 to TRBJ2-7; either TRBD1 or TRBD2 may supply D (5 bases each). Per the germline V gene, CDR1 is MNHEY and CDR2 is SVGAGI. The CDR3 is 13 amino acids. The V end was cut by 8 bases, the J end by 6 bases, with 17 bases between. The CDR3 loop reads CASALLGEFEQYF. CDR3 sequence (DNA): TGTGCCAGCGCACTACTGGGGGAGTTCGAGCAGTACTTC.

The CDR3 DNA reads as TGCAGTGCTAGAGATCAGGCTAGCGGGGGGCAAGAGACCCAGTACTTC. This encodes CSARDQASGGQETQYF. The chain uses TRBV20-1 and TRBJ2-5; 11 bases match TRBD2. J was trimmed by 2 bases and V by 0 bases; bases with no gene match: 5. Germline values: CDR1 DFQATT, CDR2 SNEGSKA (reference sequence). This CDR3 has 16 amino acids.

V gene TRBV12-5 combines with J gene TRBJ1-6, with a possible D match to TRBD1 (6 bases). CDR1 LGHNT and CDR2 FRNRAP come from the germline V gene. The CDR3 runs to 14 residues. V lost 8 bases to trimming and J lost 9 bases, with 17 bases between them. CDR3: CASSGGGISSPLHF. The CDR3 nucleotides read TGTGCTAGTTCCGGCGGGGGCATCAGTTCACCCCTCCACTTT.

This clonotype was seen a handful of times. The chain has TRBV6-5 and TRBJ2-1; 10 bases line up with TRBD1. Germline assignment: CDR1 MNHEY and CDR2 SVGAGI. The CDR3 loop spans 13 amino acids. V gave up 4 bases and J gave up 7 bases; unmatched junction bases: 1. The CDR3 DNA follows: TGTGCCAGCAGTTCGGGACAGGGGAATGAGCAGTTCTTC. It encodes CASSSGQGNEQFF.

This clonotype was counted a few times. The chain is built from TRBV12-3 or TRBV12-4 and TRBJ2-3; unclear D gene. V lost 6 bases, J lost 3 bases, and 4 bases lay in between. This CDR3 spans 11 amino acids. The CDR3: CASRETDTQYF. Written as DNA, the CDR3 is TGTGCCAGCAGGGAGACAGATACGCAGTATTTT.

This clonotype was counted a few times. The gene calls are TRBV4-1 and TRBJ2-1; 11 bases fit TRBD2. V was clipped by 4 bases and J by 4 bases; unmatched bases: 3. The CDR3 runs to 15 residues. The germline CDR1 and CDR2 sequences are MGHRA and YSYEKL. CDR3 region: CASSRVAGGYNEQFF. The CDR3 DNA reads TGCGCCAGCAGCCGAGTAGCGGGGGGGTACAATGAGCAGTTCTTC.

This clonotype has a handful of counts. The chain is built from TRBV30 and TRBJ1-5, with D maybe TRBD1 (5 bases). Germline-derived CDR1 and CDR2 are GTSNPN and SVGIG (reference sequence). V was pared by 4 bases and J by 2 bases, with 9 bases between. The CDR3 is 13 amino acids. The CDR3 DNA reads as TGTGCCTGGACCGTAGGGGGCAATCAGCCCCAGCATTTT. Amino acid sequence: CAWTVGGNQPQHF.

This clonotype was recorded many times. The gene calls are TRBV7-6 and TRBJ1-6; 8 positions agree with TRBD1. CDR1 and CDR2 (germline): SGHVS, FNYEAQ. The CDR3 sequence is 17 residues long. The ends lost 4 bases at V and 8 bases at J; junction bases unmatched: 13. The chain's CDR3 is CASSSQNTGTGHSPLHF. CDR3 nucleotide sequence: TGTGCCAGCAGCTCACAGAATACCGGGACAGGCCATTCACCCCTCCACTTT. Combining the CDR3 with reference TRBV7-6 and TRBJ1-6 gives the whole variable domain GAGVSQSPRYKVTKRGQDVALRCDPISGHVSLYWYRQALGQGPEFLTYFNYEAQQDKSGLPNDRFSAERPEGSISTLTIQRTEQRDSAMYRCASSSQNTGTGHSPLHFGNGTRLTVT.

The chain employs TRBV28 and TRBJ1-4; 10 bases are shared with TRBD1. Trimming at V came to 6 bases and at J to 9 bases, leaving 7 bases not matched to a gene. The V gene's germline CDR1 is MDHEN and CDR2 SYDVKM. The CDR3 loop spans 14 amino acids. CDR3 sequence reads: CASSEGTGVQKLFF. The CDR3 coding sequence is TGTGCCAGCAGCGAGGGGACAGGGGTGCAAAAACTGTTTTTT.

This clonotype was detected only once. The chain combines TRBV5-5 with TRBJ2-7; 8 nucleotides agree with TRBD1. CDR1 and CDR2 from the germline V gene are SGHKS and YYEKEE (reference sequence). Trimming at V came to 4 bases and at J to 3 bases, leaving 6 bases not matched to a gene. The CDR3 sequence is 14 residues long. CDR3 residues: CASSLLQGDYEQYV. Here the CDR3 DNA reads TGTGCCAGCAGCCTACTACAGGGGGACTACGAGCAGTACGTC.

CDR3 residues: CATSRVRGATNEKLFF. In DNA form, the CDR3 reads TGTGCCACCAGCAGAGTGAGAGGAGCAACTAATGAAAAACTGTTTTTT. V gene TRBV15 combines with J gene TRBJ1-4; no firm D call. Per germline, CDR1 LNHNV and CDR2 YYDKDF (reference sequence). The V gene lost 1 base and the J gene lost 0 bases, with 9 bases spanning the gap. The CDR3 covers 16 residues.

This clonotype was detected a few times. The J gene is TRBJ2-5, the V gene TRBV7-7; a possible D gene is TRBD2 (5 bases). Deletions cut 6 bases from V and 3 bases from J, with 11 bases between. Germline CDR1 SSHAT, CDR2 FNYEAQ (reference sequence). The CDR3 spans 13 residues. The CDR3 here is CASSSSIEETQYF. Written as DNA, the CDR3 is TGTGCCAGCAGTTCTAGCATCGAAGAGACCCAGTACTTC.

The chain uses TRBV20-1 and TRBJ2-5, with 11 bases identical to TRBD1. The CDR3 contains 15 residues. The V segment lost 6 bases and the J segment 1 base; nucleotides outside the gene matches: 7. Germline CDR1 and CDR2: DFQATT and SNEGSKA (reference sequence). CDR3 region: CSARYGTGGQETQYF. In nucleotides, the CDR3 is TGCAGTGCGCGGTACGGGACAGGGGGCCAAGAGACCCAGTACTTC.

This clonotype was counted a few times. The chain links TRBV6-5 to TRBJ2-5; TRBD2 matches at 12 bases. V was pared by 10 bases and J by 5 bases, with 5 bases of the junction left unmatched. Germline CDR1 reads MNHEY; CDR2 reads SVGAGI. The CDR3 loop spans 13 amino acids. The CDR3 loop is CATLAGGRETQYF. The CDR3 DNA reads TGTGCCACCCTAGCGGGGGGGCGGGAGACCCAGTACTTC.